This T cell receptor beta chain was retrieved from a study of CD8 T cells in ankylosing spondylitis (dated by TCRdb to about 2017). About the full investigation: The study set out to find disease-linked TCR variants by profiling T cell receptor beta repertoires in ankylosing spondylitis patients and healthy donors. The whole study cohort included over 85 healthy donors and about two dozen ankylosing spondylitis patients. Peripheral blood was sampled, and synovial fluid was also collected from ankylosing spondylitis patients.

The CDR3 has 14 amino acids, counting the end cysteine and phenylalanine. The retained sequence is limited to the CDR3, 42 bases, with the frame set at the first base. Trimming accounts for 4 bases at V and 7 bases at J, while the number of junction bases matched to no gene is 6. CDR1 and CDR2 are read off the germline V gene (reference sequence) as LNHDA and SQIVND. The paper as a whole reports these results and caveats: The disease-linked clones were reported to be significantly enriched in matched synovial fluid samples from ankylosing spondylitis patients. Some of the motif variants had been reported before in the synovial fluid and blood of reactive arthritis patients, a finding that suggests common disease-initiation mechanisms. A CD8+ phenotype was shown by the disease-linked clones, which were found at relatively low frequencies in peripheral blood. A TCR beta motif made up of several highly homologous amino acid variants appeared to be characteristic of blood from ankylosing spondylitis patients.

This clonotype was counted many times. Its antigen is not yet known. Within one base of it there is no much larger clone, and no base qualities were kept. The sequencer listed for this sample is Illumina HiSeq 2500. Quantitative 5'-RACE with molecular barcodes was used to prepare TCR beta libraries. On the authors' methods: To identify disease-linked TCR variants, a new computational method was used, one built on a probabilistic model of VDJ rearrangement. TCRdb ran its own pipeline on the public reads, namely fastp trimming at Q25 and MiXCR clone calling, and kept in-frame beta chains. Records with the same CDR3 protein are collapsed into one entry carrying the most frequent genes and DNA. What appears here as the V and J calls and clone size reflects TCRdb's work, not the paper's. Within this sample are about 150,000 distinct CDR3 sequences, with about an eighth of them counted one time only. Jointly, the top ten make up 4.1% of the sample.

The sequence was obtained from a female donor with ankylosing spondylitis or in good health (not recorded which). The sequenced sample consisted of blood, either unsorted or a sorted T cell fraction (not recorded which). Recombination linked TRBV19 to TRBJ2-1; 8 bases in the middle match TRBD2. The DNA sequence is as follows: TGTGCCAGTAGTACCAAGCGGGAGAGGAATGAGCAGTTCTTC. The resulting protein is CASSTKRERNEQFF.